The 11 T cell receptor beta chains in this list originate from one sample, sequenced in a study of blood T cell repertoires in COVID-19. Assay used: immunoSEQ multiplex PCR; TCRdb lists only in-frame clones, some missing. The sample consists of approximately 180,000 clones, more than 75% of them appearing once. Sequenced: PBMCs or T cells enriched from blood (not recorded which). Source of these receptors: a woman aged 45-65 years with acute COVID-19.

The rearrangement joins TRBV19 to TRBJ1-2, with D unclear. V was pared by 2 bases and J by 0 bases, with 7 bases between. The CDR3 runs to 14 residues. CDR1 is LNHDA and CDR2 is SQIVND in the germline V gene (reference sequence). The CDR3 sequence is CASSITGANYGYTF. Written as DNA, the CDR3 is TGTGCCAGTAGTATAACGGGAGCTAACTATGGCTACACCTTC.

The rearrangement links TRBV21-1 to TRBJ2-3; TRBD1 is the table's D call, not checked against the DNA. TRBV21-1 is labeled a pseudogene. This CDR3 has 13 residues. CDR3 protein: CAFRRGRTDTQYF. In nucleotides, the CDR3 is TGTGCCTTTCGCAGGGGGCGCACAGATACGCAGTATTTT.

The CDR3 region is CASRGNTGTTEAFF. In nucleotides, the CDR3 is TGTGCCAGCAGAGGGAACACAGGGACCACTGAAGCTTTCTTT. V usage is TRBV28 and J usage is TRBJ1-1; D may be TRBD1 (6 bases). V was clipped by 6 bases and J by 4 bases, with 15 bases between them. The CDR3 loop spans 14 amino acids. CDR1 is MDHEN and CDR2 is SYDVKM in the germline V gene.

J is TRBJ1-2 and V is TRBV18; TRBD1 matches at 7 bases. Looked up from germline, CDR1 is KGHSH and CDR2 is LQKENI. This CDR3 contains 15 residues. V shed 4 bases, J shed 2 bases, and the junction held 7 bases outside the gene matches. CDR3 loop: CASSLDRVVNYGYTF. In nucleotides, the CDR3 is TGTGCCAGCTCACTCGACAGGGTGGTGAACTATGGCTACACCTTC.

The rearrangement uses TRBV11-1 and TRBJ2-2; 9 bases are shared with TRBD1. This CDR3 has 15 residues. Germline-derived CDR1 and CDR2 are SGHAT and FQDESV (reference sequence). The trim removed 5 bases at V and 4 bases at J, leaving 5 bases unmatched. This chain's CDR3 is CASSRTGVSTGELFF. The CDR3 DNA follows: TGTGCCAGCAGCCGGACAGGGGTGTCCACCGGGGAGCTGTTTTTT.

This chain links TRBV30 with TRBJ2-1; 7 bases align to TRBD2. V was clipped by 2 bases and J by 4 bases; unmatched bases: 5. The CDR3 contains 14 residues. CDR1 and CDR2 from the germline V gene are GTSNPN and SVGIG (reference sequence). In DNA, the CDR3 is TGTGCCTGGAGTCGCAATAGCGGGTACAATGAGCAGTTCTTC. This sequence encodes CAWSRNSGYNEQFF.

The chain has TRBV11-2 and TRBJ2-7; 7 positions match TRBD1. With 2 bases clipped from V and 6 bases from J, the junction kept 16 bases outside the gene matches. CDR3 size: 17 residues. Germline assignment: CDR1 SGHAT and CDR2 FQNNGV. The CDR3 protein is CASSLRGVNRGSGEQYV. In nucleotides, the CDR3 is TGTGCCAGCAGCTTACGAGGGGTAAACAGGGGCTCGGGCGAGCAGTACGTC.

This clone is labeled as medium-sized. The rearrangement links TRBV3-1 (or the pseudogene TRBV3-2) to TRBJ2-5; D is unresolved. Germline values: CDR1 LGHDT, CDR2 YNNKEL (reference sequence). There are 17 residues in the CDR3. The V end lost 7 bases, the J end lost 1 base, and 22 bases lay between the germline ends. CDR3 amino acids: CASTQALLTTPQETQYF. For the CDR3, the DNA is TGTGCCAGCACCCAGGCCCTCTTAACTACCCCCCAAGAGACCCAGTACTTC.

The chain carries TRBV10-2 and TRBJ1-1, with D unclear. V dropped 8 bases and J dropped 0 bases, with 7 bases sitting between them. In germline, CDR1 is WSHSY, CDR2 SAAADI. The CDR3 has 12 amino acids. For the CDR3, the DNA is TGCGCCAGCGGCTCTCTGAACACTGAAGCTTTCTTT. Its translation: CASGSLNTEAFF.

The J gene is TRBJ2-3, the V gene TRBV10-1; TRBD2 matches at 7 bases. The CDR3 runs to 13 residues. In germline, CDR1 is WNHNN, CDR2 SYGVQD (reference sequence). Trimming removed 2 bases from V and 9 bases from J; junction bases left unmatched: 5. CDR3 region: CASSEGGVRTQYF. The CDR3 region has the DNA TGCGCCAGCAGTGAGGGGGGGGTCCGAACGCAGTATTTT.

This clone was observed once. This chain links TRBV6-6 with TRBJ2-3, with D tentatively TRBD2 (7 bases). V shed 6 bases and J shed 6 bases, with 13 bases lying between them. There are 13 residues in the CDR3. The germline V gene has CDR1 MNHNY and CDR2 SVGAGI (reference sequence). CDR3 residues: CASRGGVGDTQYF. The CDR3 region has the DNA TGTGCCAGCAGAGGGGGGGTTGGGGATACGCAGTATTTT.